These 15 T cell receptor beta chains originate from one sample sequenced in a study of blood T cells in healthy people across ages. Primers used in a second PCR of roughly 7 to 12 cycles were a sample-barcoded 5' primer and a J-beta primer mix. From the 5' RACE reads, TCRdb called clonotypes with MiXCR, one entry per CDR3 protein. This table has roughly 800,000 distinct CDR3 sequences, about 37% appearing once. Sequencing was carried out using blood. These receptors all stem from a man aged 18 to 29 in good health.

This sequence joins TRBV10-3 and TRBJ2-2, with 7 nucleotides matching TRBD1. The CDR3 runs to 15 residues. Trimming at V came to 0 bases and at J to 6 bases, leaving 4 bases not matched to a gene. Germline CDR1 and CDR2: ENHRY and SYGVKD. DNA for the CDR3: TGTGCCATCAGTGAGTCGAGGGACAGTCCCGGGGAGCTGTTTTTT. As protein: CAISESRDSPGELFF.

A remark on this clonotype: A much larger clone lies a single base off, so this may be a read error. V gene TRBV4-3 combines with J gene TRBJ2-3; perhaps D is TRBD1 or TRBD2 (5 bases each). In germline, CDR1 is LGHNA, CDR2 YSLEER. This CDR3 contains 19 residues. V lost 3 bases and J 7 bases, leaving 29 bases between the germline ends. CDR3 DNA: TGCGCCAGCAGCCACGAACCGCCTCCGGGGCCGGCCGTCGGGCATACGCAGTATTTT. This codes for CASSHEPPPGPAVGHTQYF.

The chain carries TRBV11-2 and TRBJ1-1; D unresolved. CDR3 length equals 14 residues. Germline CDR1 is SGHAT and CDR2 is FQNNGV. Trimming left V 1 base short and J 5 bases short, with 11 bases between. Here the CDR3 reads CASSLGGIFTEAFF. The CDR3 coding sequence is TGTGCCAGCAGCTTAGGCGGTATTTTTACTGAAGCTTTCTTT.

This clonotype has only a few counts. This sequence joins TRBV27 and TRBJ1-2; TRBD1 matches at 9 bases. The CDR3 loop spans 14 amino acids. The junction had 4 bases not matched to a gene; V was cut back by 2 bases and J by 6 bases. Germline CDR1 MNHEY, CDR2 SMNVEV (reference sequence). CDR3 nucleotide sequence: TGTGCCAGCAGTTTACAGGACAGGGGAAATGGCTACACCTTC. This translates into CASSLQDRGNGYTF.

This clonotype was observed a few times. This rearrangement joins TRBV29-1 to TRBJ1-1; 7 bases align to TRBD1. Germline V gene sequence: CDR1 SQVTM, CDR2 ANQGSEA. Trimming removed 3 bases from V and 5 bases from J; junction bases left unmatched: 9. The CDR3 covers 14 residues. In nucleotides, the CDR3 is TGCAGCGTTGAGCTAGCAGGGGGTGTTACTGAAGCTTTCTTT. Its protein is CSVELAGGVTEAFF.

Note on this clonotype: One junction end disagrees with the germline gene, perhaps due to a read error. J is TRBJ2-3 and V is TRBV7-2, with D unresolved. The length of the CDR3 is 14 residues. CDR1 is SGHTA and CDR2 is FQGNSA in the germline V gene. In nucleotides, the CDR3 is TGTGCCAGCAGCCGCCGACTTACCACAGATACGCGGTATTTT. Its protein product is CASSRRLTTDTRYF. The full variable domain, with the rest looked up from reference TRBV7-2 and TRBJ2-3, is GAGVSQSPSNKVTEKGKDVELRCDPISGHTALYWYRQSLGQGLEFLIYFQGNSAPDKSGLPSDRFSAERTGGSVSTLTIQRTQQEDSAVYLCASSRRLTTDTRYFGPGTRLTVL.

In this sample, this clonotype turned up a few times. The rearrangement links TRBV7-2 to TRBJ1-2; TRBD1 is a possible D gene (6 bases). This CDR3 comprises 15 residues. CDR1 and CDR2 from the germline V gene are SGHTA and FQGNSA. V lost 5 bases and J lost 8, with 21 bases in between. CDR3 protein: CASSPGVWESSGYTF. In nucleotides, the CDR3 is TGTGCCAGCAGCCCAGGGGTCTGGGAGAGTTCGGGCTACACCTTC.

The CDR3 region is CASSMSDSGANVLTF. The CDR3 DNA follows: TGTGCCAGTAGTATGTCGGACTCTGGGGCCAACGTCCTGACTTTC. This sequence joins TRBV19 and TRBJ2-6; D not resolved. The germline V and J ends were trimmed by 3 bases and 0 bases, with 6 bases remaining between them. In germline, CDR1 is LNHDA, CDR2 SQIVND (reference sequence). The length of the CDR3 is 15 residues.

A word on this clonotype: The junction departs from the called germline gene at one end, perhaps through a read error. V gene TRBV20-1 combines with J gene TRBJ1-1; D is unresolved. Germline V CDR1 and CDR2: DFQATT, SNEGSKA (reference sequence). The CDR3 is made up of 14 amino acids. CDR3 loop: CSTRSQRMNTEAFF. In DNA form, the CDR3 reads TGCAGTACTAGATCGCAGAGAATGAACACTGAAGCTTTCTTT.

This clonotype was seen repeatedly, ten times or more. The chain is built from TRBV6-2 or TRBV6-3 and TRBJ2-1; D perhaps matches TRBD1 (6 bases). Germline V gene lookup returns CDR1 MNHEY and CDR2 SVGEGT. The length of the CDR3 is 12 residues. The V end lost 10 bases, the J end lost 6 bases, and 13 bases lay between the germline ends. The CDR3 DNA is TGTGCCACGCTACAGGGCCGCAATGAGCAGTTCTTC. It codes for CATLQGRNEQFF.

Remarks on this clonotype: With a much larger clone just one base away, this may be a read error. The V and J genes are TRBV7-2 and TRBJ2-5; D possibly corresponds to TRBD2 (6 bases). Germline CDR1 and CDR2: SGHTA and FQGNSA. The CDR3 runs to 14 residues. The CDR3 is CDSSLGRFQETQYF. DNA of the CDR3: TGTGACAGCAGCTTAGGGAGGTTTCAAGAGACCCAGTACTTC.

The rearrangement joins TRBV29-1 to TRBJ1-1; D is possibly TRBD1 (5 bases). Germline loops: CDR1 SQVTM, CDR2 ANQGSEA. The CDR3 is 16 residues long. Trimming shortened V by 7 bases and J by 3 bases, and 24 bases separated the two germline ends. CDR3 sequence reads: CSARGAGRIGDTEAFF. The CDR3 nucleotides read TGCAGCGCCCGGGGTGCAGGGCGAATTGGGGACACTGAAGCTTTCTTT.

CDR3 region: CSASGGDQPQHF. Written as DNA, the CDR3 is TGCAGTGCTAGCGGGGGCGATCAGCCCCAGCATTTT. V and J are TRBV20-1 and TRBJ1-5, with a possible D match to TRBD1 (6 bases). This CDR3 is 12 amino acids long. The germline gives CDR1 DFQATT, CDR2 SNEGSKA (reference sequence). V was cut by 3 bases and J by 5 bases, with 8 bases left in between.

This CDR3 is CASSVAEPDTQYF. DNA of the CDR3: TGTGCCAGCAGCGTTGCGGAGCCAGATACGCAGTATTTT. The rearrangement joins TRBV9 to TRBJ2-3; D is uncertain. CDR1 and CDR2 from the germline V gene are SGDLS and YYNGEE. This CDR3 is built from 13 residues. Trimming removed 2 bases at V and 4 bases at J, with 8 bases between.

The CDR3 DNA reads TGTGCCAGCAGCTTGGCAGTATTTCAGCCCCAGCATTTT. Amino acids: CASSLAVFQPQHF. The J gene is TRBJ1-5, the V gene TRBV5-5; D gene ambiguous. The germline CDR1 and CDR2 sequences are SGHKS and YYEKEE (reference sequence). The CDR3 has 13 residues. V was shortened by 0 bases and J by 6 bases, with 7 bases between the two germline ends.